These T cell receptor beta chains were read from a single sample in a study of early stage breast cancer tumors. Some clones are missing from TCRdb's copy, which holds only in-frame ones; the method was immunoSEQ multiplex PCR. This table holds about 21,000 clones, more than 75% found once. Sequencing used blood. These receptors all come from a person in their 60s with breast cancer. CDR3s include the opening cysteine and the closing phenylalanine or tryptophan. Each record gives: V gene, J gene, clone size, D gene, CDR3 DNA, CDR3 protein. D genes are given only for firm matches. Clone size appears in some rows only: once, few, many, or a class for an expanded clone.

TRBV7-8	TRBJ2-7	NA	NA	TGTGCCAGCAGCAACAGACCCTACGAGCAGTACTTC	CASSNRPYEQYF
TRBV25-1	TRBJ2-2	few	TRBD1	TGTGCCAGCAGTAGGGACAGGGGTTATGAGGGCACCGGGGAGCTGTTTTTT	CASSRDRGYEGTGELFF
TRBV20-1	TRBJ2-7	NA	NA	TGCAGTGCTAGAGATGGTAGGGGGCAGTACTTC	CSARDGRGQYF
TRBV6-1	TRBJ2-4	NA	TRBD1	TGTGCCAGCAGCATTAACAGGGGTATTGGGAACATTCAGTACTTC	CASSINRGIGNIQYF
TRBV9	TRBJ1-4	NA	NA	TGTGCCAGCAGCCCCAGTTCTGGGAGTGAAAAACTGTTTTTT	CASSPSSGSEKLFF
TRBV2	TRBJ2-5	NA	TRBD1	TGTGCCAACAGACAGGGGGGTGTTGAGACCCAGTACTTC	CANRQGGVETQYF
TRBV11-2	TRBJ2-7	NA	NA	TGTGCCAGCAGCTTAAGGCCCTCCGGTACGTTCTACGAGCAGTACTTC	CASSLRPSGTFYEQYF
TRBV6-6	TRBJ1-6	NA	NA	TGTGCCAGCAGTTCCTCCCCGGACTTAATTAATTCACCCCTCCACTTT	CASSSSPDLINSPLHF
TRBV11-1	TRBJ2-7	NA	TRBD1	TGTGCCAGCAGCGCAACAGGGGTTGGCTACGAGCAGTACTTC	CASSATGVGYEQYF
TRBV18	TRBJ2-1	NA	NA	TGTGCCAGCTCACCGCGACAGAACGCGGACGAGCAGTTCTTC	CASSPRQNADEQFF